The 23 T cell receptor beta chains below were found in one sample sequenced in a study of neurological immune-mediated disorders. TCRdb re-called the 5' RACE reads with MiXCR, one entry per CDR3 protein. The sample includes 20,000 to 25,000 distinct CDR3 sequences, roughly 6.3% seen only once; the top ten take over 4%. Sample: PBMCs. All receptors derive from a middle-aged woman in good health.

This clonotype was observed many times. V usage is TRBV5-1 and J usage is TRBJ2-5, with 12 bases aligning to TRBD1. Germline loops: CDR1 SGHRS, CDR2 YFSETQ. This CDR3 is built from 17 residues. V shed 5 bases, J shed 4 bases, and the junction held 12 bases outside the gene matches. The CDR3 region is CASSLAGTGGGGETQYF. CDR3 DNA: TGCGCCAGCAGTCTCGCCGGGACAGGGGGCGGGGGAGAGACCCAGTACTTC.

This clonotype was found many times. The chain uses TRBV11-2 and TRBJ1-4; maybe TRBD1 (6 bases). This CDR3 comprises 15 residues. V shed 3 bases and J shed 5 bases, with 13 bases lying between them. In germline, CDR1 is SGHAT, CDR2 FQNNGV. CDR3 loop: CASSLGGQGNEKLFF. The CDR3, as DNA: TGTGCCAGCAGCTTGGGAGGGCAGGGGAATGAAAAACTGTTTTTT. The complete variable domain, with remaining parts taken from reference TRBV11-2 and TRBJ1-4, reads EAGVAQSPRYKIIEKRQSVAFWCNPISGHATLYWYQQILGQGPKLLIQFQNNGVVDDSQLPKDRFSAERLKGVDSTLKIQPAKLEDSAVYLCASSLGGQGNEKLFFGSGTQLSVL.

This chain uses TRBV5-1 with TRBJ1-1, with D possibly matching TRBD1 (5 bases). Trimming took 0 bases from V and 4 from J, leaving 13 bases between them. This CDR3 contains 15 residues. Germline CDR1 SGHRS, CDR2 YFSETQ. DNA for the CDR3: TGCGCCAGCAGCTTGGCCGGGGCGGGGCGCACTGAAGCTTTCTTT. Its translation: CASSLAGAGRTEAFF. The entire variable domain, with the rest obtained from reference TRBV5-1 and TRBJ1-1, is as follows: KAGVTQTPRYLIKTRGQQVTLSCSPISGHRSVSWYQQTPGQGLQFLFEYFSETQRNKGNFPGRFSGRQFSNSRSEMNVSTLELGDSALYLCASSLAGAGRTEAFFGQGTRLTVV.

Many counts were recorded for this clonotype. The J gene is TRBJ2-7, the V gene TRBV20-1, with TRBD2 matching over 14 bases. Trimming took 5 bases from V and 3 from J; bases not matched to a gene: 3. Germline V gene sequence: CDR1 DFQATT, CDR2 SNEGSKA (reference sequence). CDR3 length equals 14 residues. The CDR3 loop reads CSAWGTSGGYEQYF. CDR3 nucleotides: TGCAGTGCTTGGGGGACTAGCGGGGGCTACGAGCAGTACTTC.

This clonotype came up many times. The chain couples TRBV9 to TRBJ1-6, with D possibly TRBD1 on 5 matching bases. The CDR3 contains 15 residues. Between the trimmed V and J ends, which lost 3 bases and 10 bases, there was a span of 17 bases. CDR1 is SGDLS and CDR2 is YYNGEE in the germline V gene. The CDR3 DNA is TGTGCCAGCAGCGGCGGGGCTGTTAAAGGCTCACCCCTCCACTTT. It translates to CASSGGAVKGSPLHF.

This chain connects TRBV10-2 to TRBJ1-4; D gene unclear. The V end lost 10 bases, the J end lost 4 bases, and 13 bases lay between the germline ends. CDR1 and CDR2 from the germline V gene are WSHSY and SAAADI. CDR3 length: 13 amino acids. CDR3 residues: CATLGGFNEKLFF. The CDR3 bases are TGCGCCACCTTAGGCGGTTTTAATGAAAAACTGTTTTTT.

In this sample, this clonotype turned up many times. V usage is TRBV5-1 and J usage is TRBJ2-5; 8 nucleotides match TRBD2. V lost 4 bases and J lost 4; bases outside the gene matches: 6. The CDR3 loop spans 14 amino acids. CDR1 and CDR2 from the germline V gene are SGHRS and YFSETQ. The CDR3 nucleotides read TGCGCCAGCAGCCGCGGGACTAGTGGAGAGACCCAGTACTTC. Translated, it gives CASSRGTSGETQYF.

This clonotype was recorded at least ten times. The rearrangement uses TRBV19 and TRBJ1-1; 7 positions match TRBD1. CDR1 is LNHDA and CDR2 is SQIVND in the germline V gene (reference sequence). Trimming at V came to 6 bases and at J to 1 base, leaving 5 bases not matched to a gene. This CDR3 has 14 amino acids. This chain's CDR3 is CASRRGLANTEAFF. In nucleotides, the CDR3 is TGTGCCAGTAGGAGGGGGCTGGCGAACACTGAAGCTTTCTTT.

This clonotype was observed many times. The gene calls are TRBV10-2 and TRBJ1-1; 7 bases map to TRBD1. Germline CDR1 and CDR2: WSHSY and SAAADI. The CDR3 covers 13 residues. Losses at the gene ends were 3 bases for V and 5 bases for J; bases not matched to a gene: 3. CDR3 DNA: TGCGCCAGCAGTGACAGGGGGGAGACTGAAGCTTTCTTT. Its translation: CASSDRGETEAFF.

There are many counts of this clonotype. The chain combines TRBV27 with TRBJ2-7; D perhaps matches TRBD1 (5 bases). The CDR3 runs to 13 residues. V was clipped by 4 bases and J by 3 bases, with 10 bases between them. The germline V gene encodes CDR1 MNHEY and CDR2 SMNVEV (reference sequence). CDR3 in amino acids: CASSSTVYYEQYF. CDR3 bases: TGTGCCAGCAGTTCGACAGTTTACTACGAGCAGTACTTC.

As concerns this clonotype: A much larger clone differs by one base, so this may be a read error. This chain uses TRBV7-8 with TRBJ2-5, with 12 bases that match TRBD2. CDR3 length: 17 residues. After removal of 0 bases from V and 7 bases from J, the junction contained 9 bases not matched to a gene. CDR1 SGHVS and CDR2 FQNEAQ come from the germline V gene. CDR3 in DNA: TGTGCCAGCAGCTTAGCACTAGCGGGAGGCCCGGTGGGGACCCAGTACTTC. Its translation is CASSLALAGGPVGTQYF.

This clonotype came up many times. V and J are TRBV20-1 and TRBJ2-7; tentative D call: TRBD2 (5 bases). This CDR3 spans 15 amino acids. V was pared by 0 bases and J by 1 base, with 13 bases between. Germline V gene lookup returns CDR1 DFQATT and CDR2 SNEGSKA (reference sequence). CDR3 DNA: TGCAGTGCTAGAGATTGGGAGCAACTTTCCTACGAGCAGTACTTC. Its translation is CSARDWEQLSYEQYF.

This clonotype came up many times. The DNA for the CDR3 is TGTGCCAGCACCGAACAACCGGGAATGAACACTGAAGCTTTCTTT. It encodes CASTEQPGMNTEAFF. This rearrangement joins TRBV27 to TRBJ1-1; D gene ambiguous. The CDR3 runs 15 residues. Trimming left V 7 bases short and J 0 bases short, with 15 bases between. Germline V gene sequence: CDR1 MNHEY, CDR2 SMNVEV (reference sequence).

This clonotype appeared many times. The rearrangement uses TRBV7-9 and TRBJ2-4; no firm D call. Germline lookup yields CDR1 SEHNR and CDR2 FQNEAQ (reference sequence). The V gene lost 1 base and the J gene lost 1 base, with 8 bases spanning the gap. This CDR3 has 15 amino acids. The CDR3: CASSLGQTAKNIQYF. In DNA form, the CDR3 reads TGTGCCAGCAGCTTAGGCCAGACGGCCAAAAACATTCAGTACTTC.

This clonotype was seen at least ten times. This chain connects TRBV21-1 to TRBJ1-5; the DNA was not used to check the table's D call, TRBD1. TRBV21-1 is listed as a pseudogene. The CDR3 consists of 16 residues. CDR3 nucleotides: TGTGCCAGCAGCAAAGGCGTAGGGGCAGCGAATCAGCCCCAGCATTTT. Translating it yields CASSKGVGAANQPQHF.

At least ten counts were recorded for this clonotype. The J gene is TRBJ1-1, the V gene TRBV5-1; tentative D call: TRBD1 (6 bases). Germline CDR1 and CDR2: SGHRS and YFSETQ. The CDR3 length is 16 residues. The germline V and J ends were trimmed by 0 bases and 0 bases, with 12 bases remaining between them. The CDR3 spells CASSLGVGGLNTEAFF. CDR3 bases: TGCGCCAGCAGCTTGGGGGTTGGGGGGCTGAACACTGAAGCTTTCTTT.

The table lists this clonotype with many counts. The genes are TRBV15 and TRBJ2-7; weak D call: TRBD1 (6 bases). Trimming left V 0 bases short and J 4 bases short, with 10 bases between. CDR1 is LNHNV, CDR2 YYDKDF, per germline (reference sequence). The CDR3 is made up of 14 amino acids. For the CDR3, the DNA is TGTGCCACCAGCAGAGACAGGGGCACGTACGAGCAGTACTTC. As protein: CATSRDRGTYEQYF.

At least ten counts were recorded for this clonotype. The V call is TRBV20-1, the J call TRBJ2-1; 9 nucleotides line up with TRBD2. Losses at the gene ends were 1 base for V and 7 bases for J; bases not matched to a gene: 8. This CDR3 is built from 15 residues. CDR1 is DFQATT, CDR2 SNEGSKA, per germline (reference sequence). The CDR3 nucleotides are TGCAGTGCTAGAGTTCGGCGGGAGGGCCTGAATGAGCAGTTCTTC. The encoded protein is CSARVRREGLNEQFF.

This clonotype has a count of ten or more. CDR3 sequence: CASSRGVEAFF. The CDR3 nucleotides are TGTGCCAGCAGTCGCGGGGTGGAAGCTTTCTTT. The gene calls are TRBV28 and TRBJ1-1; D gene uncertain. Deletions cut 5 bases from V and 8 bases from J, with 9 bases between. The CDR3 sequence is 11 residues long. The germline gives CDR1 MDHEN, CDR2 SYDVKM.

The rearrangement joins TRBV6-5 to TRBJ1-6; 9 positions match TRBD1. The CDR3 has 14 residues. The germline V gene has CDR1 MNHEY and CDR2 SVGAGI. CDR3 DNA: TGTGAAAGCGGGGGGGACAGGGATAATTCACCCCTCCACTTT. As protein: CESGGDRDNSPLHF.

This clonotype was recorded at least ten times. CDR3 sequence: CASSRRGGLDYNEQFF. As DNA, the CDR3 is TGTGCCAGTAGCCGAAGGGGGGGACTAGACTACAATGAGCAGTTCTTC. The chain recombines TRBV19 with TRBJ2-1; 8 nucleotides align to TRBD2. Germline V gives CDR1 LNHDA, CDR2 SQIVND (reference sequence). V dropped 6 bases and J dropped 3; count of bases not matched to a gene: 10. The CDR3 spans 16 residues. Supplemented by reference TRBV19 and TRBJ2-1, the full variable domain reads DGGITQSPKYLFRKEGQNVTLSCEQNLNHDAMYWYRQDPGQGLRLIYYSQIVNDFQKGDIAEGYSVSREKKESFPLTVTSAQKNPTAFYLCASSRRGGLDYNEQFFGPGTRLTVL.

V gene TRBV7-2 combines with J gene TRBJ2-5; the D is unclear. Germline V gives CDR1 SGHTA, CDR2 FQGNSA. V lost 1 base and J lost 5, with 5 bases in between. This CDR3 spans 12 amino acids. The CDR3 DNA reads as TGTGCCAGCAGCTTAGATTGGGAGACCCAGTACTTC. Protein product: CASSLDWETQYF.

This clonotype is classed as medium-sized. The rearrangement uses TRBV7-2 and TRBJ1-3, with 8 nucleotides matching TRBD1. Germline-derived CDR1 and CDR2 are SGHTA and FQGNSA. This CDR3 has 14 residues. The J segment lost 6 bases and the V segment lost 1 base, leaving 2 bases of the junction unmatched. Written as DNA, the CDR3 is TGTGCCAGCAGCTTAGGACAGGGGTCAAACACCATATATTTT. Protein sequence: CASSLGQGSNTIYF.